What follows describes a single TCR beta chain. CDR1 and CDR2 (germline): MNHEY, SMNVEV (reference sequence). The CDR3 is 15 residues long. V was clipped by 6 bases and J by 7 bases; unmatched bases: 5. Sequencing was performed with immunoSEQ multiplex PCR; in TCRdb, only in-frame clones are kept and a portion is missing. Of 140,000 or so clones in the sample, around four fifths were seen once. These data originate in a study of blood T cell repertoires in COVID-19. This clonotype was sampled from a woman aged 40 to 50 who had recovered from COVID-19. The specimen was PBMCs or T cells enriched from blood (not recorded which). The rearrangement links TRBV27 to TRBJ1-6; TRBD1 matches 11 bases. The CDR3 coding sequence is TGTGCCAGCAGAGGGACAGGGGGATCAAATTCACCCCTCCACTTT. Encoded protein: CASRGTGGSNSPLHF.